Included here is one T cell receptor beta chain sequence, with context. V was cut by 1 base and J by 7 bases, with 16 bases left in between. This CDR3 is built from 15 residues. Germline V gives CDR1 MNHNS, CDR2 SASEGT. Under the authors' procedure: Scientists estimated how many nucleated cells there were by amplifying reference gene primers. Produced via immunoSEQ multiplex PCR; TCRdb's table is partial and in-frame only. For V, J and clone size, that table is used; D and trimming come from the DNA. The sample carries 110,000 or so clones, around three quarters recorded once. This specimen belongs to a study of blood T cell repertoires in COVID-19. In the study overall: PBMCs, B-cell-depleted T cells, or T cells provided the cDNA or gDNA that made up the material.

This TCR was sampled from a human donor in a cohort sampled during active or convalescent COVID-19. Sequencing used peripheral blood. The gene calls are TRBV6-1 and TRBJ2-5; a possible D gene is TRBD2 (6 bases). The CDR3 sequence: CASSEGWDSRGTQYF. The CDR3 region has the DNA TGTGCCAGCAGTGAAGGGTGGGACTCCCGGGGGACCCAGTACTTC.